This T cell receptor (beta chain) was documented in a study of Ad26.COV2.S vaccination and SARS-CoV-2 variants. Background on the study: A participant enrolled in the COV1001 Ad26.COV2.S trial arm provided the sample. Once, or twice with 56 days between doses, Ad26.COV2.S was given intramuscularly.

Treatment specified: roughly 20 received Ad26.COV2.S at low or high dose, single or two shots; about 5 received placebo; per-sample allocation not given. Samples analyzed were those drawn on day 63 after the first vaccine or placebo injection. Cohort 1b enrolled adults aged 18-55 years in Boston. The CDR3 sequence is 19 residues long. Germline V lookup: CDR1 LNHDA, CDR2 SQIVND (reference sequence). Trimming removed 2 bases from V and 4 bases from J; junction bases left unmatched: 14. This clone occurred once. Some clones are missing from TCRdb's copy, which holds only in-frame ones; the method was immunoSEQ multiplex PCR. Of roughly 380,000 clones detected, 87% appear once; the ten largest clones hold roughly 3.1%.

Sample: peripheral blood, taken in a trial of Ad26.COV2.S vaccine versus placebo. This chain uses TRBV19 with TRBJ1-5, with 10 positions matching TRBD1. The TCR sequence derives from a person between 18 and 59 years old who received the Ad26.COV2.S COVID-19 vaccine or a placebo. The CDR3 coding sequence is TGTGCCAGTAGTATAAGGGTGTGGAACGGACAGGGGGGGAATCAGCCCCAGCATTTT. This gives the protein CASSIRVWNGQGGNQPQHF.